This passage covers 26 T cell receptor beta chains from one sample sequenced in a study of OX40 agonist ivuxolimab in advanced cancers. Produced via immunoSEQ multiplex PCR; TCRdb's table is partial and in-frame only. The sample has some 100,000 clones; under 90% are singletons. The sample here was CD4+ or CD8+ T cells sorted from blood, taken in a trial of the OX40 agonist ivuxolimab. The origin of the receptors is an adult with an advanced solid tumor such as melanoma, head and neck, liver or kidney cancer.

The genes are TRBV5-3 and TRBJ1-4; 7 positions agree with TRBD1. TRBV5-3 is annotated as an ORF whose role is uncertain. This CDR3 has 16 amino acids. With 2 bases clipped from V and 2 bases from J, the junction kept 6 bases outside the gene matches. The DNA of the CDR3 is TGTGCCAGAAGCTTCAGGGGGATTTCTACTAATGAAAAACTGTTTTTT. Protein product: CARSFRGISTNEKLFF.

The V and J genes are TRBV5-1 and TRBJ2-5; D is undetermined. Germline-derived CDR1 and CDR2 are SGHRS and YFSETQ. The ends were cut back, 0 bases at V and 5 bases at J, with 11 bases in the middle. The CDR3 runs 14 residues. CDR3 region: CASSLDPTMETQYF. For the CDR3, the DNA is TGCGCCAGCAGCTTGGATCCCACTATGGAGACCCAGTACTTC. Supplemented by reference TRBV5-1 and TRBJ2-5, the full variable domain reads KAGVTQTPRYLIKTRGQQVTLSCSPISGHRSVSWYQQTPGQGLQFLFEYFSETQRNKGNFPGRFSGRQFSNSRSEMNVSTLELGDSALYLCASSLDPTMETQYFGPGTRLLVL.

The chain employs TRBV7-3 and TRBJ2-2; D is undetermined. CDR1 is SGHTA and CDR2 is FQGTGA in the germline V gene. Trimming removed 4 bases from V and 0 bases from J, with 3 bases in between. This CDR3 is 13 amino acids long. In nucleotides, the CDR3 is TGTGCCAGCAGCTCGACGAACACCGGGGAGCTGTTTTTT. The encoded protein is CASSSTNTGELFF.

The chain links TRBV18 to TRBJ2-5; D ambiguous. The germline V and J ends were trimmed by 2 bases and 5 bases, with 9 bases remaining between them. From germline, CDR1 is KGHSH and CDR2 LQKENI. The CDR3 runs 13 residues. The CDR3 DNA reads TGTGCCAGCTCACCAGGGTCTGGGGAGACCCAGTACTTC. Translating gives CASSPGSGETQYF.

This chain connects TRBV11-2 to TRBJ1-6; perhaps TRBD1 as D (6 bases). Germline values: CDR1 SGHAT, CDR2 FQNNGV. The CDR3 runs to 15 residues. Trimming took 4 bases from V and 8 from J, leaving 15 bases between them. The CDR3 DNA reads as TGTGCCAGCAGCTCTAGTTGGGGGCGCGATTCACCCCTCCACTTT. This translates into CASSSSWGRDSPLHF. The full variable domain, rest sourced from reference TRBV11-2 and TRBJ1-6, is EAGVAQSPRYKIIEKRQSVAFWCNPISGHATLYWYQQILGQGPKLLIQFQNNGVVDDSQLPKDRFSAERLKGVDSTLKIQPAKLEDSAVYLCASSSSWGRDSPLHFGNGTRLTVT.

This chain uses TRBV5-1 with TRBJ1-1; 9 bases match TRBD1. The CDR3 spans 15 residues. The V gene end was trimmed by 4 bases and the J gene end by 5 bases; junction bases not matched to a gene: 9. Germline V gene lookup returns CDR1 SGHRS and CDR2 YFSETQ. This CDR3 reads CASSPRDRDPTEAFF. CDR3 bases: TGCGCCAGCAGCCCCAGGGACAGGGACCCTACTGAAGCTTTCTTT.

This chain connects TRBV6-6 to TRBJ1-1; no clear D. V was pared by 7 bases and J by 1 base, with 16 bases between. Germline V gene data show CDR1 as MNHNY and CDR2 as SVGAGI (reference sequence). The CDR3 sequence is 15 residues long. Here the CDR3 DNA reads TGTGCCAGCACCCTCGGAGGCAGTCGGAACACTGAAGCTTTCTTT. Its protein product is CASTLGGSRNTEAFF.

The chain uses TRBV28 and TRBJ1-1; D is unresolved. Germline assignment: CDR1 MDHEN and CDR2 SYDVKM. The CDR3 has 12 amino acids. Written as DNA, the CDR3 is TGTGCGATATTACGCGGTAACACTGAAGCTTTCTTT. This encodes CAILRGNTEAFF. Based on the CDR3 plus reference TRBV28 and TRBJ1-1, the full variable domain is DVKVTQSSRYLVKRTGEKVFLECVQDMDHENMFWYRQDPGLGLRLIYFSYDVKMKEKGDIPEGYSVSREKKERFSLILESASTNQTSMYLCAILRGNTEAFFGQGTRLTVV.

The CDR3 protein is CAISPGNQPQHF. CDR3 DNA sequence: TGTGCCATCAGCCCAGGTAATCAGCCCCAGCATTTT. This chain links TRBV10-3 with TRBJ1-5; D is unclear. The CDR3 runs to 12 residues. From germline, CDR1 is ENHRY and CDR2 SYGVKD. Trimming stripped 6 bases from V and 4 bases from J, with 7 bases between.

The chain employs TRBV4-3 and TRBJ2-3, with 9 nucleotides matching TRBD2. This CDR3 is 16 amino acids long. Germline CDR1 LGHNA, CDR2 YSLEER. V shed 0 bases and J 5 bases; nucleotides not matched to a gene: 6. The CDR3 here is CASSQEGSGGRDTQYF. The CDR3 DNA reads TGCGCCAGCAGCCAAGAAGGTAGCGGGGGTAGAGATACGCAGTATTTT.

The rearrangement uses TRBV28 and TRBJ1-1, with D hard to call. Germline V gene sequence: CDR1 MDHEN, CDR2 SYDVKM. The V end lost 5 bases, the J end lost 2 bases, and 12 bases lay between the germline ends. The CDR3 totals 14 residues. Here the CDR3 DNA reads TGTGCCAGCAGTGTAGGTACGGCAAACACTGAAGCTTTCTTT. It specifies CASSVGTANTEAFF.

The gene calls are TRBV30 and TRBJ2-3; 11 nucleotides agree with TRBD2. The CDR3 loop spans 18 amino acids. Losses at the gene ends were 2 bases for V and 1 base for J; bases not matched to a gene: 11. CDR1 is GTSNPN, CDR2 SVGIG, per germline (reference sequence). The CDR3 DNA reads as TGTGCCTGGAGTCCTCCGGGACTAGCGGATTCTCGCACAGATACGCAGTATTTT. Its translation is CAWSPPGLADSRTDTQYF.

J is TRBJ1-2 and V is TRBV10-3; a possible D gene is TRBD1 (6 bases). The CDR3 loop spans 13 amino acids. Trimming took off 0 bases at V and 7 bases at J, with 9 bases between the two ends. The germline CDR1 and CDR2 sequences are ENHRY and SYGVKD. CDR3 DNA: TGTGCCATCAGTGAGTCGGGGACAAGTGGCTACACCTTC. This codes for CAISESGTSGYTF.

The chain couples TRBV6-6 to TRBJ2-7; D is undetermined. V lost 6 bases and J 0 bases, leaving 12 bases between the germline ends. Germline V lookup: CDR1 MNHNY, CDR2 SVGAGI (reference sequence). The CDR3 has 14 amino acids. CDR3 region: CASRSHESSYEQYF. The CDR3 nucleotides are TGTGCCAGCAGATCACATGAAAGCTCCTACGAGCAGTACTTC.

The genes are TRBV11-2 and TRBJ1-1; D remains unclear. V lost 2 bases and J lost 1, with 8 bases in between. The CDR3 has 14 amino acids. Germline V CDR1 and CDR2: SGHAT, FQNNGV. CDR3 amino acids: CASSLNAQNTEAFF. CDR3 DNA: TGTGCCAGCAGCTTAAATGCCCAGAACACTGAAGCTTTCTTT.

This clone is a singleton in its sample. The genes are TRBV10-1 and TRBJ1-5, with D maybe TRBD1 (5 bases). Trimming left V 11 bases short and J 9 bases short, with 23 bases between. In germline, CDR1 is WNHNN, CDR2 SYGVQD (reference sequence). The CDR3 totals 14 residues. The CDR3 loop reads CAFQAGGVVVPQHF. DNA of the CDR3: TGCGCCTTTCAGGCGGGGGGGGTAGTAGTGCCCCAGCATTTT.

In regard to this clone: Other DNA variants within this sample encode the same CDR3. This chain connects TRBV28 to TRBJ1-6; D is undetermined. The V end lost 2 bases, the J end lost 9 bases, and 5 bases lay between the germline ends. The CDR3 is 12 amino acids. CDR1 is MDHEN, CDR2 SYDVKM, per germline. CDR3 protein: CASSLVTSPLHF. The CDR3 nucleotides read TGTGCCAGCAGTTTAGTAACTTCACCCCTCCACTTT. Full variable domain (remainder filled in from reference TRBV28 and TRBJ1-6): DVKVTQSSRYLVKRTGEKVFLECVQDMDHENMFWYRQDPGLGLRLIYFSYDVKMKEKGDIPEGYSVSREKKERFSLILESASTNQTSMYLCASSLVTSPLHFGNGTRLTVT.

The CDR3 is CASSSPPSYGYTF. DNA of the CDR3: TGTGCCAGCAGTTCTCCCCCGTCTTATGGCTACACCTTC. The chain links TRBV27 to TRBJ1-2; D is unclear. Germline V gene data show CDR1 as MNHEY and CDR2 as SMNVEV (reference sequence). CDR3 length: 13 amino acids. V lost 4 bases, J lost 5 bases, and 11 bases lay in between.

The chain links TRBV11-2 to TRBJ2-1; D gene uncertain. V lost 1 base and J lost 1, with 8 bases in between. From germline, CDR1 is SGHAT and CDR2 FQNNGV. The CDR3 is made up of 15 amino acids. CDR3 coding DNA: TGTGCCAGCAGCTTAGGATTCGAGTCCTACAATGAGCAGTTCTTC. Translation: CASSLGFESYNEQFF.

The CDR3 nucleotides are TGTGCCATACCCAAGAGGGGGGGAGGCTACGAGCAGTACGTC. Its protein product is CAIPKRGGGYEQYV. The rearrangement joins TRBV27 to TRBJ2-7; a possible D gene is TRBD2 (7 bases). This CDR3 spans 14 amino acids. CDR1 is MNHEY and CDR2 is SMNVEV in the germline V gene (reference sequence). With 10 bases removed from V and 3 bases from J, the gap between germline ends came to 19 bases.

The V and J genes are TRBV11-2 and TRBJ2-7, with D unresolved. The CDR3 consists of 11 residues. CDR1 is SGHAT, CDR2 FQNNGV, per germline. Trimming removed 1 base from V and 6 bases from J, with 4 bases in between. CDR3 amino acids: CASSLGFEQYF. The CDR3 nucleotides read TGTGCCAGCAGCTTAGGCTTCGAGCAGTACTTC.

The V call is TRBV11-2, the J call TRBJ2-7; D not certain. CDR1 is SGHAT, CDR2 FQNNGV, per germline. The CDR3 is 14 residues long. Trimming left V 1 base short and J 0 bases short, with 7 bases between. The CDR3 coding sequence is TGTGCCAGCAGCTTAGTGTCGAACTCCTACGAGCAGTACTTC. Protein product: CASSLVSNSYEQYF.

The gene calls are TRBV2 and TRBJ2-6; a possible D gene is TRBD2 (5 bases). Per the germline V gene, CDR1 is SNHLY and CDR2 is FYNNEI. Trimming removed 4 bases from V and 3 bases from J, with 10 bases in between. This CDR3 contains 15 residues. The CDR3 region is CASSVLRVGANVLTF. CDR3 in DNA: TGTGCCAGCAGTGTTTTGAGGGTTGGGGCCAACGTCCTGACTTTC. Full variable domain (rest looked up from reference TRBV2 and TRBJ2-6): EPEVTQTPSHQVTQMGQEVILRCVPISNHLYFYWYRQILGQKVEFLVSFYNNEISEKSEIFDDQFSVERPDGSNFTLKIRSTKLEDSAMYFCASSVLRVGANVLTFGAGSRLTVL.

This sequence joins TRBV9 and TRBJ1-4, with TRBD1 matching 9 bases. Per germline, CDR1 SGDLS and CDR2 YYNGEE. This CDR3 comprises 14 residues. The trim removed 4 bases at V and 5 bases at J, leaving 3 bases unmatched. DNA for the CDR3: TGTGCCAGCAGCACCGGGACAGGGAATGAAAAACTGTTTTTT. Amino acids: CASSTGTGNEKLFF.

The chain is built from TRBV5-1 and TRBJ1-1, with D unclear. CDR3 length: 15 residues. V lost 0 bases and J lost 1, with 10 bases in between. Germline V lookup: CDR1 SGHRS, CDR2 YFSETQ. The CDR3 DNA sequence: TGCGCCAGCAGCTTGGCTCCCAGGTGGAACACTGAAGCTTTCTTT. Protein: CASSLAPRWNTEAFF.

This chain connects TRBV10-3 to TRBJ1-2, with 8 bases that match TRBD1. This CDR3 is built from 15 residues. From germline, CDR1 is ENHRY and CDR2 SYGVKD. The V segment lost 5 bases and the J segment 6 bases; nucleotides outside the gene matches: 11. The CDR3: CAISFLTGGYDGYTF. As DNA, the CDR3 is TGTGCCATCAGTTTTCTTACAGGGGGTTACGATGGCTACACCTTC.